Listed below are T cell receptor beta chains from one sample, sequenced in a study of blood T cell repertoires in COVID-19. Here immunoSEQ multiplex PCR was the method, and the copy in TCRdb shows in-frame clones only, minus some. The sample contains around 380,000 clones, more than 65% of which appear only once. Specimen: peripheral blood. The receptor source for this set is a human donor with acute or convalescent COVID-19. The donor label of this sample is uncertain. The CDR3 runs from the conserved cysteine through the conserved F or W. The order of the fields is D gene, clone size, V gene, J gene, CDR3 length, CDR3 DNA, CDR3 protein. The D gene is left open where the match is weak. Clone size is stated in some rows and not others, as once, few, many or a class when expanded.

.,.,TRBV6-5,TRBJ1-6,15,TGTGCCAGCAGTTACTCTCGGAGCTATAATTCACCCCTCCACTTT,CASSYSRSYNSPLHF
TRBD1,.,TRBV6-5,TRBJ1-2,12,TGTGCCAGCGGACAGGGGGTTGGTGGCTACACCTTC,CASGQGVGGYTF
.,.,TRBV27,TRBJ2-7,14,TGTGCCAGCAGTTTGTCGAGAGCGAGCTACGAGCAGTACTTC,CASSLSRASYEQYF
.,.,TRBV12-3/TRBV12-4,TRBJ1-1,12,TGTGCCAGCAGATCTATGAACACTGAAGCTTTCTTT,CASRSMNTEAFF
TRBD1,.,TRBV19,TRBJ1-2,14,TGTGCCAGTATTCGACCAGGGACAGGGGGTGGCTACACCTTC,CASIRPGTGGGYTF
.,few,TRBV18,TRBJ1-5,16,TGTGCCAGCTCACCGCTACAGAGCGGGGAGGATCAGCCCCAGCATTTT,CASSPLQSGEDQPQHF
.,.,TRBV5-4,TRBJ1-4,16,TGTGCCAGCAGCTTGATGGCCGGACAGTCAAATGAAAAACTGTTTTTT,CASSLMAGQSNEKLFF
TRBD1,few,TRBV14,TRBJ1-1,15,TGTGCCAGCAGCCGTCGGACAGGGCTGAACACTGAAGCTTTCTTT,CASSRRTGLNTEAFF
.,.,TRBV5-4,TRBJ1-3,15,TGTGCCAGCAGCCTTAGGATTGACACTGGAAACACCATATATTTT,CASSLRIDTGNTIYF
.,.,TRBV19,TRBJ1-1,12,TGTGCCAGTAGTACCTGGGAGTCTACGGCTTTCTTT,CASSTWESTAFF
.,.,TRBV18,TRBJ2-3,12,TGTGCCAGCGCAGGGGACACAGATACGCAGTATTTT,CASAGDTDTQYF
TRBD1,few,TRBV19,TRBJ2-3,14,TGTGCCAGTAGTATAGCAGGGGGACCGGATACGCAGTATTTT,CASSIAGGPDTQYF
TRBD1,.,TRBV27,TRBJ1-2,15,TGTGCCAGCAGTCCCCGTAAGGGGGCGAACTATGGCTACACCTTC,CASSPRKGANYGYTF
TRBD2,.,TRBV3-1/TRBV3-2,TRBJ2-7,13,TGTGCCAGCTCCTTGCGGGAGGGCTACGAGCAGTACTTC,CASSLREGYEQYF
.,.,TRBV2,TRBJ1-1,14,TGTGCCAGCAGTTTAGACAGGATGAACACTGAAGCTTTCTTT,CASSLDRMNTEAFF
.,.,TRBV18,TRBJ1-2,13,TGTGCCAGCTCACCCCACAGATACTATGGCTACACCTTC,CASSPHRYYGYTF
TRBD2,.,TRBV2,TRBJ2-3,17,TGTGCCAGCAAGGGGCTAGCGGGAGGGATAAGCACAGATACGCAGTATTTT,CASKGLAGGISTDTQYF
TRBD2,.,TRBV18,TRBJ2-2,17,TGTGCCAGCTCACCTAACGCGAGACTAGCGGGAACCGGGGAGCTGTTTTTT,CASSPNARLAGTGELFF
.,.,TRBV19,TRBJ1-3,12,TGTGCCAGTGGCGACAGGTTGGGCACCATATATTTT,CASGDRLGTIYF
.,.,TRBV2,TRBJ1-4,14,TGTGCCAGCAGTCCCGACAGAACTAATGAAAAACTGTTTTTT,CASSPDRTNEKLFF
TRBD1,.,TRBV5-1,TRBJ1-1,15,TGCGCCAGCAGCTCGACAGGGGGCCAGGGCACTGAAGCTTTCTTT,CASSSTGGQGTEAFF
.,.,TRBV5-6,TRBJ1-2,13,TGTGCCAGCAGCCCCCCCAGGGGCTATGGCTACACCTTC,CASSPPRGYGYTF
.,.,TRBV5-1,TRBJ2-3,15,TGCGCCAGCAGTGTTTCAGACACCCGCACAGATACGCAGTATTTT,CASSVSDTRTDTQYF
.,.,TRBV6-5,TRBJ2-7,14,TGTGCCAGCAGTGACTCGGGACACTTCTACGAGCAGTACTTC,CASSDSGHFYEQYF
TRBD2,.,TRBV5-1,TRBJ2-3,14,TGCGCCAGCAGCTTGGTCGCGGGGGAAGCGACGCAGTATTTT,CASSLVAGEATQYF
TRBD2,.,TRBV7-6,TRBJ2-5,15,TGTGCCAGCAGTAGAGCGGGGGGGCTTAGAGAGACCCAGTACTTC,CASSRAGGLRETQYF
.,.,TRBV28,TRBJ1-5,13,TGTGCCAGCAGTAGGGGGAACAATCAGCCCCAGCATTTT,CASSRGNNQPQHF
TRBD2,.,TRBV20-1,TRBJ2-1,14,TGCAGTGCTAGTGGGGGACTAGCATACAATGAGCAGTTCTTC,CSASGGLAYNEQFF
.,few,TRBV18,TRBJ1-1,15,TGTGCCAGCTCACCACCGTCCCAGGCGGGCACTGAAGCTTTCTTT,CASSPPSQAGTEAFF
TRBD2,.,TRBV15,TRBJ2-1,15,TGTGCCACCAGCAGAGCACTAGCGGGGGACAATGAGCAGTTCTTC,CATSRALAGDNEQFF
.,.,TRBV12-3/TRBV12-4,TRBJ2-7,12,TGTGCCAGCAGTTCCCAACTGTTCGAGCAGTACTTC,CASSSQLFEQYF
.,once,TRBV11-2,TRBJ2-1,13,TGTGCCAGCAGCTCCGGGTCCGTTGGTGAGCAGTTCTTC,CASSSGSVGEQFF
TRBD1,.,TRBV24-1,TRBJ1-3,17,TGTGCCACCAGTGATCATCCGACAGGGGGCTCTGGAAACACCATATATTTT,CATSDHPTGGSGNTIYF
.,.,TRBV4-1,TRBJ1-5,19,TGCGCCAGCAGCCAAGAATGGGGCGGCAGTGCAGGGCAGGGTCAGCCCCAGCATTTT,CASSQEWGGSAGQGQPQHF
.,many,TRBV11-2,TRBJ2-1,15,TGTGCCAGCAGCTTAGTAGGAGGATCCATCCACGAGCAGTTCTTC,CASSLVGGSIHEQFF
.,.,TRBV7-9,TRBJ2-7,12,TGTGCCAGCAGCTCGGACAGTCCGGAGCAGTACTTC,CASSSDSPEQYF
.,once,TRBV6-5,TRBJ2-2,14,TGTGCCAGCAGTTACGAGATGAACACCGGGGAGCTGTTTTTT,CASSYEMNTGELFF
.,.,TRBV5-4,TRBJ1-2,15,TGTGCCAGCAGCGATCGACGTCAGGGGAACTATGGCTACACCTTC,CASSDRRQGNYGYTF
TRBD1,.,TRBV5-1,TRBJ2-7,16,TGCGCCAGCAGCTTGGGGGTCAGGGACCCCAGGGGGGAGCAGTACTTC,CASSLGVRDPRGEQYF
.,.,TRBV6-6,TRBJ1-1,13,TGTGCCAGCATCAAGCCGGTCACCACTGAAGCTTTCTTT,CASIKPVTTEAFF
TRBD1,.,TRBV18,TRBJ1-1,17,TGTGCCAGCTCACAACGGACAGGGAATAACATGAACACTGAAGCTTTCTTT,CASSQRTGNNMNTEAFF
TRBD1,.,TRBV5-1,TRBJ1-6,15,TGCGCCAGCAGCACCCGGACAGGGGGGAATTCACCCCTCCACTTT,CASSTRTGGNSPLHF
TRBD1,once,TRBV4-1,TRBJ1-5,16,TGCGCCAGCAGCCAAGATCCGGACAGGGTCGGACAGCCCCAGCATTTT,CASSQDPDRVGQPQHF
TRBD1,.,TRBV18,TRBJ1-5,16,TGTGCCAGCTCGGATGGGGACAGGGCTTTCAATCAGCCCCAGCATTTT,CASSDGDRAFNQPQHF
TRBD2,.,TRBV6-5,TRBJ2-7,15,TGTGCCAGCAGAAGAAGGCCTAGCGGGGGGCAGGAGCAGTACTTC,CASRRRPSGGQEQYF
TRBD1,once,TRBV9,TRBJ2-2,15,TGTGCCAGCAGCGTAGCTCGACAGGGTGCGGGGGAGCTGTTTTTT,CASSVARQGAGELFF
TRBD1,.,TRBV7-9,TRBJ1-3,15,TGTGCCAGCAGCTTTCAACAGGGGGCTGGAAACACCATATATTTT,CASSFQQGAGNTIYF
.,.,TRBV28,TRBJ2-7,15,TGTGCCAGCAGTTCGACCGGGACATCTTCCTACGAGCAGTACTTC,CASSSTGTSSYEQYF
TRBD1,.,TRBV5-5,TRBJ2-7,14,TGTGCCAGCAGCCCGGGACAGGGACGATCCGAGCAGTACTTC,CASSPGQGRSEQYF
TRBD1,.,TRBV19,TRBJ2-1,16,TGTGCCAGTAGTATCCCGACAGGGGTTCTCTACAATGAGCAGTTCTTC,CASSIPTGVLYNEQFF
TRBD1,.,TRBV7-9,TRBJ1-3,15,TGTGCCAGCAGCCCGCCTGGGCCAGGGGGTGACACCATATATTTT,CASSPPGPGGDTIYF
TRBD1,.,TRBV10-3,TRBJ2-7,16,TGTGCCATCAGTGAGAGTCGGGGGACAGGGGCTAACGAGCAGTACTTC,CAISESRGTGANEQYF
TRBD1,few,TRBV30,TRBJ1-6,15,TGTGCCTGGATGGACAGGGGGCTAATGAATTCACCCCTCCACTTT,CAWMDRGLMNSPLHF
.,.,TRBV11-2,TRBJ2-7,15,TGTGCCAGCAGCTCCGGGGGGCGTCGGCTTTACGAGCAGTACTTC,CASSSGGRRLYEQYF
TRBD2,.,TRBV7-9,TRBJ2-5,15,TGTGCCAGCAGCACTAGCGGGGGGGCAGGAGAGACCCAGTACTTC,CASSTSGGAGETQYF
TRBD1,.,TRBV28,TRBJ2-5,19,TGTGCCAGCAGTCTGACCCGGGGACAGCGGTTACTGAGTCTCGAGACCCAGTACTTC,CASSLTRGQRLLSLETQYF